The following is a T cell receptor (beta chain) sequence with its context. Its antigen is not identified. TCRdb reprocessed the reads with MiXCR, giving one entry per CDR3 protein. The sample records more than 300,000 distinct CDR3 sequences, roughly 36% being singletons. Germline V gene data show CDR1 as SGHVS and CDR2 as FNYEAQ. The CDR3 is made up of 15 amino acids. V lost 6 bases to trimming and J lost 0 bases, with 12 bases between them. This entry is derived from a study of T cell repertoires in cytomegalovirus infection. Study-wide findings and caveats: Dominant in the ex vivo response were TCR beta clonotypes restricted by HLA-C and specific for CMV.

Here the sequenced sample was cultured PBMCs, taken from culture after CMV antigen stimulation. The receptor comes from a human donor in good health (CMV status not recorded). Some clones in this sample may be carry-over from other donors' samples. The chain employs TRBV7-6 and TRBJ2-1; D gene ambiguous. The CDR3 DNA reads as TGTGCCAGCAGAGTATGGGGTGGCTCCTACAATGAGCAGTTCTTC. Protein product: CASRVWGGSYNEQFF.